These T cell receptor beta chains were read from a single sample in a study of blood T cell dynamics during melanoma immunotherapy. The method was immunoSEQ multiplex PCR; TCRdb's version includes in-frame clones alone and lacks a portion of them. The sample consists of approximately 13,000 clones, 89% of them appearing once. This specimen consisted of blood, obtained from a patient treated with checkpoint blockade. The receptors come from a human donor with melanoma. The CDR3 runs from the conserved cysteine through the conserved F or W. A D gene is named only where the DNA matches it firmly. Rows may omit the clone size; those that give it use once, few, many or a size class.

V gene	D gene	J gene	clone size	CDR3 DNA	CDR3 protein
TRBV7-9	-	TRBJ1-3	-	TGTGCCACCGGGAATTTGAACTCTGGAAACACCATATATTTT	CATGNLNSGNTIYF
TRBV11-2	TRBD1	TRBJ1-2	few	TGTGCCAGCAGCCGACGACAGGGAGGGTATGGCTACACCTTC	CASSRRQGGYGYTF
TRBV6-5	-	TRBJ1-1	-	TGTGCCAGCAGTTACGTAGGGGCGGACACTGAAGCTTTCTTT	CASSYVGADTEAFF
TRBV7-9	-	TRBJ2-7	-	TGTGCCAGCAGCTTAGGTTCTCTAGTTGGGTCTTCCGAGCAGTACTTC	CASSLGSLVGSSEQYF
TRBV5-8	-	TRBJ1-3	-	TGTGCCAGCAGCCGTGGGTCTGGAAACACCATATATTTT	CASSRGSGNTIYF
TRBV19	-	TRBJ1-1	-	TGTGCCAGTAGTATTGGGCAGGTTGAAGCTTTCTTT	CASSIGQVEAFF
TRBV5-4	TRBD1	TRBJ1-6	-	TGTGCCACCCACATCCGGGACAGGGGGGTATCACCCCTCCACTTT	CATHIRDRGVSPLHF
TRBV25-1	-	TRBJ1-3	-	TGTGCCAGCAGTGAGGGAAACGGAAACACCATATATTTT	CASSEGNGNTIYF
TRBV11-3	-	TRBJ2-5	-	TGTGCCAGCAGCTCGACAGGAAAGTACCAAGAGACCCAGTACTTC	CASSSTGKYQETQYF
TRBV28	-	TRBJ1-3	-	TGTGCCAGCAGCACCTTTGGAAACACCATATATTTT	CASSTFGNTIYF
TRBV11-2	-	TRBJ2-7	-	TGTGCCAGCAGCCCAGGGGTTCCGGTCCACGAGCAGTACTTC	CASSPGVPVHEQYF
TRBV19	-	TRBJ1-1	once	TGTGCCACCTCACCCCCCTGGCCGACTGAAGCTTTCTTT	CATSPPWPTEAFF
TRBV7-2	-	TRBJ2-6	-	TGTGCCAGCAGCCGTAGAGGCTCTGGGGCCAACGTCCTGACTTTC	CASSRRGSGANVLTF
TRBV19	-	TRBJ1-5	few	TGTGCCAGTAGTCCCGGACAGAGCCAATATAGCAATCAGCCCCAGCATTTT	CASSPGQSQYSNQPQHF
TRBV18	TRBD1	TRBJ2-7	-	TGTGCCAGCTCTCGCAGACAGGGGACCTACGAGCAGTACTTC	CASSRRQGTYEQYF
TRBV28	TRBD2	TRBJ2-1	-	TGTGCCAGCAGTTTACGCATGCGGGGGGCAGGGGTGGACAATGAGCAGTTCTTC	CASSLRMRGAGVDNEQFF
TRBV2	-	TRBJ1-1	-	TGTGCCAGCACCGTTCGCCGCTCCGGGAGGAACACTGAAGCTTTCTTT	CASTVRRSGRNTEAFF
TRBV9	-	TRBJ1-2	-	TGTGCCAGCAGCGTAGTGACAGGAACCATGGGGGGCTACACCTTC	CASSVVTGTMGGYTF
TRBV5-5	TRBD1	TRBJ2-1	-	TGTGCCAGCCAACGGGACAGCCCAATAAATGAGCAGTTCTTC	CASQRDSPINEQFF
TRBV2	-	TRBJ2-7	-	TGTGCCAGCAGTTCGGGACGCAATTCCTACGAGCAGTACTTC	CASSSGRNSYEQYF
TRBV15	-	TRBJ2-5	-	TGTGCCACCAGTAGGGGCGAGACCCAGTACTTC	CATSRGETQYF
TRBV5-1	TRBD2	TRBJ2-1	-	TGCGCCAGCAGCTCTGGGCGGGGGAGCTACAATGAGCAGTTCTTC	CASSSGRGSYNEQFF
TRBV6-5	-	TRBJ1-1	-	TGTGCCAGCAGTTACAGCAGGGCGACTGAAGCTTTCTTT	CASSYSRATEAFF
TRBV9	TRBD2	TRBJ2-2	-	TGTGCCAGCAGCGTATCCGGGACTAGCTTCACCGGGGAGCTGTTTTTT	CASSVSGTSFTGELFF
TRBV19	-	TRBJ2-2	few	TGTGCCAGTAGTAGACGGTTGAACGGGGAGCTGTTTTTT	CASSRRLNGELFF
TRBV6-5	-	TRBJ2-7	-	TGTGCCAGCAGTTACGACGCCTCCCCACTCTACGAGCAGTACTTC	CASSYDASPLYEQYF
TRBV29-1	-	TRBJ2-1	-	TGCAGCGTTGAAGAGGTGGCATCCAGTGAGCAGTTCTTC	CSVEEVASSEQFF
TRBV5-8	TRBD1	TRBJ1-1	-	TGTGCCAGCAGCTCAGACAGGGGCCGTAGGACTGAAGCTTTCTTT	CASSSDRGRRTEAFF
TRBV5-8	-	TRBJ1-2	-	TGTGCCAGCAGCTTGAGGACGTATGGCTACACCTTC	CASSLRTYGYTF
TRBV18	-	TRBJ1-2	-	TGTGCCAGCTCACCTCGGGTAGCAAGTGGCTACACCTTC	CASSPRVASGYTF
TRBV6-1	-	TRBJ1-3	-	TGTGCCAGCACCGAAGGGGGTTCTGGAAACACCATATATTTT	CASTEGGSGNTIYF
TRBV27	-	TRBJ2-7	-	TGTGCCAGCAGTTATGAGGGCTACTCGGGGGAGCAGTACTTC	CASSYEGYSGEQYF
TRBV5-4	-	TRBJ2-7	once	TGTGCCAGCACCGCCATGGGGGTTTTCGGCGAGCAGTACTTC	CASTAMGVFGEQYF
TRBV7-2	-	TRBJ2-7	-	TGTGCCAGCAGCTCCCGTGGGATTCCCTGGGGCGAGCAGTACTTC	CASSSRGIPWGEQYF
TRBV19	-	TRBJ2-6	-	TGTGCCAGTAGTACCTCAGGTTTTTCTGGGGCCAACGTCCTGACTTTC	CASSTSGFSGANVLTF
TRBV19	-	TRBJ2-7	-	TGTGCCAGTAGTATAGACCCGACTGGTTACTACGAGCAGTACTTC	CASSIDPTGYYEQYF
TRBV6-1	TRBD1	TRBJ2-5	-	TGTGCCAGCACCCTAGACAGGGGGCGAGAGACCCAGTACTTC	CASTLDRGRETQYF
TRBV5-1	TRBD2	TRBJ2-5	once	TGCGCCAGCAGCTTGACTAGCGGCCCAGAGACCCAGTACTTC	CASSLTSGPETQYF
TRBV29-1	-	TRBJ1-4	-	TGCAGCGGGGCGGCAGGCCCAACCAATGAAAAACTGTTTTTT	CSGAAGPTNEKLFF
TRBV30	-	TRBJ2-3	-	TGTGCCTGGACCCAGGGCAACGCAGATACGCAGTATTTT	CAWTQGNADTQYF
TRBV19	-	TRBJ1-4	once	TGTGCCAGCAAAGGTGGCAACTATGAAAAACTGTTTTTT	CASKGGNYEKLFF